These 27 T cell receptor beta chains came from one sample sequenced in a study of T cell changes during pregnancy in multiple sclerosis. Sequencing was performed with immunoSEQ multiplex PCR; in TCRdb, only in-frame clones are kept and a portion is missing. The sample records 25,000 to 35,000 clones, just over 85% being singletons. The sequencing used CD4+ T cells from peripheral blood mononuclear cells, collected in the first trimester of pregnancy. Receptors originate from a female donor in good health, enrolled as a control in a pregnancy study.

The chain has TRBV19 and TRBJ2-1, with 8 positions matching TRBD1. This CDR3 comprises 18 residues. V lost 5 bases and J lost 7; bases outside the gene matches: 19. The germline V gene encodes CDR1 LNHDA and CDR2 SQIVND (reference sequence). The CDR3 DNA follows: TGTGCCAGTAGTGACGAAAGGACAGGGTTTAGATTGGGGAATGAGCAGTTCTTC. It yields the protein CASSDERTGFRLGNEQFF. Together with reference TRBV19 and TRBJ2-1, the CDR3 gives the full variable domain: DGGITQSPKYLFRKEGQNVTLSCEQNLNHDAMYWYRQDPGQGLRLIYYSQIVNDFQKGDIAEGYSVSREKKESFPLTVTSAQKNPTAFYLCASSDERTGFRLGNEQFFGPGTRLTVL.

The rearrangement links TRBV5-5 to TRBJ2-1; 14 nucleotides match TRBD2. The germline CDR1 and CDR2 sequences are SGHKS and YYEKEE (reference sequence). Trimming took 2 bases from V and 3 from J; bases not matched to a gene: 4. This CDR3 is built from 17 residues. For the CDR3, the DNA is TGTGCCAGCAGCTTTCGACTAGCGGGGGGGATCTACAATGAGCAGTTCTTC. It encodes CASSFRLAGGIYNEQFF.

This chain joins TRBV5-1 and TRBJ2-7; weak D call: TRBD2 (5 bases). CDR3 length: 15 amino acids. Germline CDR1 is SGHRS and CDR2 is YFSETQ. Trimming stripped 4 bases from V and 7 bases from J, with 21 bases between. CDR3 sequence reads: CASSPGVDGIGEQYF. CDR3 bases: TGCGCCAGCAGCCCCGGGGTAGACGGTATTGGAGAGCAGTACTTC.

The genes are TRBV7-9 and TRBJ2-1, with 8 bases lining up with TRBD2. Germline CDR1 and CDR2: SEHNR and FQNEAQ (reference sequence). Trimming removed 5 bases from V and 9 bases from J; junction bases left unmatched: 15. The CDR3 consists of 16 residues. CDR3: CASSPRSAAGDGEQFF. As DNA, the CDR3 is TGTGCCAGCAGCCCCCGGTCCGCAGCGGGGGACGGTGAGCAGTTCTTC. The full variable domain, with the rest looked up from reference TRBV7-9 and TRBJ2-1, is DTGVSQNPRHKITKRGQNVTFRCDPISEHNRLYWYRQTLGQGPEFLTYFQNEAQLEKSRLLSDRFSAERPKGSFSTLEIQRTEQGDSAMYLCASSPRSAAGDGEQFFGPGTRLTVL.

The chain combines TRBV7-2 with TRBJ1-2, with TRBD1 matching 8 bases. J lost 4 bases, V lost 5 bases, and 9 bases had no gene match. CDR3 length: 15 residues. Germline loops: CDR1 SGHTA, CDR2 FQGNSA. Here the CDR3 DNA reads TGTGCCAGCAGCCCGGACAGGGTGATCTTCTATGGCTACACCTTC. Translating gives CASSPDRVIFYGYTF.

Only one count was recorded for this clone. The chain has TRBV30 and TRBJ2-3; tentatively, D is TRBD2 (5 bases). The CDR3 contains 12 residues. The V gene's germline CDR1 is GTSNPN and CDR2 SVGIG (reference sequence). With 5 bases removed from V and 1 base from J, the gap between germline ends came to 7 bases. The CDR3: CAWGSGTDTQYF. The CDR3 bases are TGTGCCTGGGGGAGCGGCACAGATACGCAGTATTTT.

V gene TRBV4-2 combines with J gene TRBJ2-6; TRBD1 aligns across 7 bases. The V segment lost 4 bases and the J segment 0 bases; nucleotides outside the gene matches: 9. Germline loops: CDR1 LGHNA, CDR2 YNFKEQ. The CDR3 length is 18 residues. CDR3: CASSLSPGQRSGANVLTF. CDR3 nucleotides: TGTGCCAGCAGCCTAAGCCCGGGACAGCGCTCTGGGGCCAACGTCCTGACTTTC.

The rearrangement links TRBV7-9 to TRBJ1-6; maybe TRBD1 (6 bases). Germline CDR1 is SEHNR and CDR2 is FQNEAQ (reference sequence). CDR3 length: 14 residues. Trimming shortened V by 5 bases and J by 8 bases, and 13 bases separated the two germline ends. CDR3: CASSLRAGDSPLHF. CDR3 bases: TGTGCCAGCAGCCTAAGGGCAGGGGATTCACCCCTCCACTTT. The full variable domain, its missing parts supplied by reference TRBV7-9 and TRBJ1-6, is DTGVSQNPRHKITKRGQNVTFRCDPISEHNRLYWYRQTLGQGPEFLTYFQNEAQLEKSRLLSDRFSAERPKGSFSTLEIQRTEQGDSAMYLCASSLRAGDSPLHFGNGTRLTVT.

The CDR3 DNA reads as TGTGCCAGCAGTGTTATAGCGGGGGGACTCACCGGGGAGCTGTTTTTT. The encoded protein is CASSVIAGGLTGELFF. The genes are TRBV6-1 and TRBJ2-2; 10 nucleotides agree with TRBD2. The CDR3 consists of 16 residues. The J segment lost 4 bases and the V segment lost 4 bases, leaving 6 bases of the junction unmatched. Germline V gene sequence: CDR1 MNHNS, CDR2 SASEGT.

V gene TRBV9 combines with J gene TRBJ2-2; 7 nucleotides align to TRBD2. J lost 5 bases, V lost 0 bases, and 7 bases had no gene match. The CDR3 is 16 residues long. From germline, CDR1 is SGDLS and CDR2 YYNGEE. The CDR3 sequence is CASSVGGASGTGELFF. The CDR3 DNA follows: TGTGCCAGCAGCGTAGGTGGGGCTAGCGGAACCGGGGAGCTGTTTTTT.

This rearrangement joins TRBV2 to TRBJ1-5, with 9 bases that match TRBD1. Germline assignment: CDR1 SNHLY and CDR2 FYNNEI. This CDR3 region has 14 residues. V lost 4 bases, J lost 6 bases, and 4 bases stayed unmatched. DNA for the CDR3: TGTGCCAGCAGTGCGGGACAGGGAAGTCAGCCCCAGCATTTT. The encoded protein is CASSAGQGSQPQHF. Complete variable domain (other parts from reference TRBV2 and TRBJ1-5): EPEVTQTPSHQVTQMGQEVILRCVPISNHLYFYWYRQILGQKVEFLVSFYNNEISEKSEIFDDQFSVERPDGSNFTLKIRSTKLEDSAMYFCASSAGQGSQPQHFGDGTRLSIL.

This clone came up a few times. V is TRBV20-1 and J is TRBJ2-7; TRBD2 might be the D (5 bases). The V end lost 5 bases, the J end lost 5 bases, and 10 bases lay between the germline ends. Germline CDR1 reads DFQATT; CDR2 reads SNEGSKA (reference sequence). CDR3 length: 11 amino acids. CDR3 sequence: CSARTSDEQYF. CDR3 bases: TGCAGTGCTCGTACTAGTGACGAGCAGTACTTC.

This clone came up once. V is TRBV7-9 and J is TRBJ2-3, with 9 bases that match TRBD2. J lost 4 bases, V lost 4 bases, and 9 bases had no gene match. The CDR3 covers 16 residues. CDR1 SEHNR and CDR2 FQNEAQ come from the germline V gene (reference sequence). The CDR3 spells CASSSGRTSVPDTQYF. CDR3 coding DNA: TGTGCCAGCAGCTCAGGGAGGACTAGCGTCCCAGATACGCAGTATTTT.

The V call is TRBV7-9, the J call TRBJ2-1; the match to TRBD2 covers 7 bases. The CDR3 contains 14 residues. Germline V gives CDR1 SEHNR, CDR2 FQNEAQ (reference sequence). Germline trimming cut 5 bases from V and 7 bases from J; bases unmatched to any gene: 8. CDR3 residues: CASSPGLSENEQFF. DNA of the CDR3: TGTGCCAGCAGCCCGGGACTATCCGAGAATGAGCAGTTCTTC.

The chain recombines TRBV30 with TRBJ1-2, with no clear D. CDR1 and CDR2 (germline): GTSNPN, SVGIG (reference sequence). The V end lost 4 bases, the J end lost 4 bases, and 19 bases lay between the germline ends. This CDR3 has 15 amino acids. The CDR3 sequence is CAWIDMTERPYGYTF. As DNA, the CDR3 is TGTGCCTGGATCGACATGACCGAGAGACCCTATGGCTACACCTTC.

The chain links TRBV6-1 to TRBJ2-7; TRBD1 agrees at 9 bases. Trimming removed 6 bases from V and 3 bases from J; junction bases left unmatched: 3. Germline CDR1 is MNHNS and CDR2 is SASEGT. This CDR3 comprises 13 residues. The CDR3 nucleotides are TGTGCCAGCAGCCTGGGACAGGGCTACGAGCAGTACTTC. Its protein product is CASSLGQGYEQYF.

The V call is TRBV5-6, the J call TRBJ2-3; maybe TRBD2 (6 bases). The germline gives CDR1 SGHDT, CDR2 YYEEEE. The CDR3 is 14 amino acids. Trimming pared 5 bases from V and 3 bases from J, leaving 13 bases between. The CDR3 loop is CASRGDLGTDTQYF. The CDR3 DNA sequence: TGTGCCAGCAGAGGGGACTTAGGGACAGATACGCAGTATTTT.

The V call is TRBV5-1, the J call TRBJ2-5; D is possibly TRBD2 (5 bases). Trimming took off 5 bases at V and 5 bases at J, with 16 bases between the two ends. There are 14 residues in the CDR3. CDR1 SGHRS and CDR2 YFSETQ come from the germline V gene. The CDR3 DNA reads TGCGCCAGCAGAGACGGACCGACTACGGAGACCCAGTACTTC. Translation: CASRDGPTTETQYF. Based on the CDR3 plus reference TRBV5-1 and TRBJ2-5, the full variable domain is KAGVTQTPRYLIKTRGQQVTLSCSPISGHRSVSWYQQTPGQGLQFLFEYFSETQRNKGNFPGRFSGRQFSNSRSEMNVSTLELGDSALYLCASRDGPTTETQYFGPGTRLLVL.

The CDR3 DNA reads as TGTGCCTGGAGTGGGACAGGTCGCTATGGCTACACCTTC. It yields the protein CAWSGTGRYGYTF. The chain is built from TRBV30 and TRBJ1-2; 7 nucleotides agree with TRBD1. This CDR3 region has 13 residues. The germline CDR1 and CDR2 sequences are GTSNPN and SVGIG (reference sequence). V shed 1 base, J shed 4 bases, and the junction held 3 bases outside the gene matches.

The chain joins TRBV5-1 to TRBJ1-2, with TRBD1 as a possible D gene (5 bases). Deletions cut 0 bases from V and 4 bases from J, with 13 bases between. Germline lookup yields CDR1 SGHRS and CDR2 YFSETQ. This CDR3 has 15 amino acids. The CDR3 sequence: CASSLAKGDSYGYTF. DNA for the CDR3: TGCGCCAGCAGCTTGGCCAAGGGCGACAGCTATGGCTACACCTTC.

The chain employs TRBV4-2 and TRBJ2-3; perhaps TRBD2 as D (6 bases). This CDR3 contains 18 residues. V shed 2 bases and J shed 3 bases, with 21 bases lying between them. Germline CDR1 reads LGHNA; CDR2 reads YNFKEQ. The CDR3 bases are TGTGCCAGCAGCCAAACTACGGGATCGGCGGGGAGAACAGATACGCAGTATTTT. It yields the protein CASSQTTGSAGRTDTQYF.

The chain carries TRBV7-8 and TRBJ2-5; no clear D gene. There are 14 residues in the CDR3. The germline V and J ends were trimmed by 1 base and 5 bases, with 11 bases remaining between them. Germline V gives CDR1 SGHVS, CDR2 FQNEAQ. In DNA form, the CDR3 reads TGTGCCAGCAGCTTAGTGTCCAAGAGCGAGACCCAGTACTTC. This sequence encodes CASSLVSKSETQYF.

The J gene is TRBJ2-1, the V gene TRBV25-1, with D perhaps TRBD2 (6 bases). V was shortened by 5 bases and J by 5 bases, with 10 bases between the two germline ends. Germline loops: CDR1 MGHDK, CDR2 SYGVNS. The CDR3 runs to 13 residues. The CDR3 DNA sequence: TGTGCCAGCAGTCCCCGGGGGAACAATGAGCAGTTCTTC. It translates to CASSPRGNNEQFF.

The chain employs TRBV13 and TRBJ1-6; D unclear. CDR1 is PRHDT, CDR2 FYEKMQ, per germline (reference sequence). With 1 base removed from V and 5 bases from J, the gap between germline ends came to 15 bases. The CDR3 is made up of 17 amino acids. The DNA of the CDR3 is TGTGCCAGCAGCTTAGACCCCGGACGGACTAATAATTCACCCCTCCACTTT. Translation: CASSLDPGRTNNSPLHF. The whole variable domain, remainder taken from reference TRBV13 and TRBJ1-6, is AAGVIQSPRHLIKEKRETATLKCYPIPRHDTVYWYQQGPGQDPQFLISFYEKMQSDKGSIPDRFSAQQFSDYHSELNMSSLELGDSALYFCASSLDPGRTNNSPLHFGNGTRLTVT.

The rearrangement links TRBV6-1 to TRBJ1-5, with D perhaps matching TRBD1 (5 bases). Trimming pared 5 bases from V and 4 bases from J, leaving 12 bases between. The CDR3 sequence is 14 residues long. CDR1 and CDR2 (germline): MNHNS, SASEGT. The CDR3 region has the DNA TGTGCCAGCAGTAGGGGCCCTTTTAATCAGCCCCAGCATTTT. Protein sequence: CASSRGPFNQPQHF.

V gene TRBV5-1 combines with J gene TRBJ2-3; TRBD2 aligns across 8 bases. CDR1 is SGHRS, CDR2 YFSETQ, per germline. Trimming cost V 3 bases and J 0 bases; bases outside gene matches: 3. CDR3 length: 15 residues. The CDR3: CASSSLAGSTDTQYF. In DNA, the CDR3 is TGCGCCAGCAGCTCATTAGCGGGGAGCACAGATACGCAGTATTTT.

This clone was picked up one time. The genes are TRBV4-2 and TRBJ1-4; D remains unclear. The V end was cut by 0 bases, the J end by 5 bases, with 10 bases between. CDR1 is LGHNA and CDR2 is YNFKEQ in the germline V gene. The CDR3 spans 15 residues. CDR3 DNA sequence: TGTGCCAGCAGCCAAGATTTAGCGGGGAATGAAAAACTGTTTTTT. This sequence encodes CASSQDLAGNEKLFF.